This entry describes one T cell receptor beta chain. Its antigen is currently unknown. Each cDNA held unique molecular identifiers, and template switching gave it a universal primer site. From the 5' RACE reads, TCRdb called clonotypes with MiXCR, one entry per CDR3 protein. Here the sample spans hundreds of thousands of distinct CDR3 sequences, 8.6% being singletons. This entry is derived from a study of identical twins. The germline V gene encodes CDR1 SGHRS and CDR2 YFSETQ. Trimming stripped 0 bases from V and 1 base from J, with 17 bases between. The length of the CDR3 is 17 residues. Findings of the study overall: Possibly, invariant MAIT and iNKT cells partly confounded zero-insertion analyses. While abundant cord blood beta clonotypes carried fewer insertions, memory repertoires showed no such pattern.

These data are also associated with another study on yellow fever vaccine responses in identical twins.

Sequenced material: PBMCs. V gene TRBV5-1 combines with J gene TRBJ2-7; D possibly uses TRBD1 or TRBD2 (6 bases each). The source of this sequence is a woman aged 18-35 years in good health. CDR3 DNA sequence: TGCGCCAGCAGCTTGGCCTCATGGCAGGGGACTTCCTACGAGCAGTACTTC. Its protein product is CASSLASWQGTSYEQYF.